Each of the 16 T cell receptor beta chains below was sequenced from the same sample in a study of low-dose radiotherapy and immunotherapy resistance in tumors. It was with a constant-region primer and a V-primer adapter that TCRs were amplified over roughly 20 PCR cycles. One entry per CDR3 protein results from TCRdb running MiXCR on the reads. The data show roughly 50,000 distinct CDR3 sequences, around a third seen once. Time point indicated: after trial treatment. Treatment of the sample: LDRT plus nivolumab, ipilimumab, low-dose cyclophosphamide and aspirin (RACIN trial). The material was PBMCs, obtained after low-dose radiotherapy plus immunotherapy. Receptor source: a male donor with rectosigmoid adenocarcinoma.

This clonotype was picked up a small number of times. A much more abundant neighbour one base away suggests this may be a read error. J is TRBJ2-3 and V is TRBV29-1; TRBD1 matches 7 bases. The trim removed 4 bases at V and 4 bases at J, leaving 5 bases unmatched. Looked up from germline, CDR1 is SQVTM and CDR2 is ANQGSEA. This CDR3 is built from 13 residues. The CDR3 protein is CSVGQGAPDTQYF. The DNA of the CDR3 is TGCAGCGTTGGACAGGGTGCCCCAGATACGCAGTATTTT.

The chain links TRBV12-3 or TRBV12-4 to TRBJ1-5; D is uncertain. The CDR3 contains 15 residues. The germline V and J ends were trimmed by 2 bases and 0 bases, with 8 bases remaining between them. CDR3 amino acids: CASSLRAASNQPQHF. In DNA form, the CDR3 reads TGTGCCAGCAGTTTAAGGGCAGCTAGCAATCAGCCCCAGCATTTT.

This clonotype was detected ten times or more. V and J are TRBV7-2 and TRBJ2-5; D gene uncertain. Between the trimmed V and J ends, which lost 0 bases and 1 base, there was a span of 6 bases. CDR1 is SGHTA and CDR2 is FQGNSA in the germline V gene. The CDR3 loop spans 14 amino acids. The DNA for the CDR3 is TGTGCCAGCAGCTTAGCCAGGACCCAAGAGACCCAGTACTTC. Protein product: CASSLARTQETQYF.

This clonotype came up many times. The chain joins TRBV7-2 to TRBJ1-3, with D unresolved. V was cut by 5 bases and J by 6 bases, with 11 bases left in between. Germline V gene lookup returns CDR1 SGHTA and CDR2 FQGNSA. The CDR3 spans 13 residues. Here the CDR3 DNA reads TGTGCCAGCAGCAAAGGACCGATAAACACCATATATTTT. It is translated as CASSKGPINTIYF.

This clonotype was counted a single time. CDR3 bases: TGTGCCACCAGTGATCCTAGCGGGAGCACAGATACGCAGTATTTT. Its translation is CATSDPSGSTDTQYF. The chain uses TRBV24-1 and TRBJ2-3; TRBD2 matches 8 bases. This CDR3 has 15 amino acids. CDR1 is KGHDR and CDR2 is SFDVKD in the germline V gene. The ends lost 3 bases at V and 0 bases at J; junction bases unmatched: 1.

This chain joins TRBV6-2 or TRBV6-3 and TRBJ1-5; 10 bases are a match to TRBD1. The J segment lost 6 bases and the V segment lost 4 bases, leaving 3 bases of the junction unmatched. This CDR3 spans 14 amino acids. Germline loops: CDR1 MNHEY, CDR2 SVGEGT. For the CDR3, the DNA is TGTGCCAGCAGTTCGGACAGGGGGATTCAGCCCCAGCATTTT. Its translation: CASSSDRGIQPQHF.

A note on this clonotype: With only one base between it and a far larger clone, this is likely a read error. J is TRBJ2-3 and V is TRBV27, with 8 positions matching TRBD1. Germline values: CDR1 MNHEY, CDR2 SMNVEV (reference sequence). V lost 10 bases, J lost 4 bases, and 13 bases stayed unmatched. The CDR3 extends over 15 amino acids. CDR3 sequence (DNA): TGTGCCACCAATGATCGCCAGGGGGCCGCAGATACGCAGTATTTT. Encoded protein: CATNDRQGAADTQYF.

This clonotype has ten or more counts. The CDR3 is CATSRGEGPYEQYF. CDR3 nucleotide sequence: TGTGCCACCAGCAGAGGGGAAGGGCCCTACGAGCAGTACTTC. V gene TRBV15 combines with J gene TRBJ2-7; D unclear. CDR1 is LNHNV and CDR2 is YYDKDF in the germline V gene (reference sequence). The CDR3 covers 14 residues. Trimming took 1 base from V and 2 from J, leaving 9 bases between them.

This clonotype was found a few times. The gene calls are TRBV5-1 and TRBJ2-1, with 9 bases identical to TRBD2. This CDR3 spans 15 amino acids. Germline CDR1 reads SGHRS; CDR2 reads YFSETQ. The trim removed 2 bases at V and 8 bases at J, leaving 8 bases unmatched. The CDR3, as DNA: TGCGCCAGCAGCTTCGTTAGCGGGAGAAGCGATGAGCAGTTCTTC. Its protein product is CASSFVSGRSDEQFF.

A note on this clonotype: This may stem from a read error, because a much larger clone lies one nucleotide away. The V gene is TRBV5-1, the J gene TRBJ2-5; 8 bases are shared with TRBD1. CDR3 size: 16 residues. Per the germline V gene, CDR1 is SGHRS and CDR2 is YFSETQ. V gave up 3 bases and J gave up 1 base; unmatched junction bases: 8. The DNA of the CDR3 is TGCGCCAGCAGCTCGTCCGCACAGGGGGGCCAAGAGACCCAGTACTTC. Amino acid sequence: CASSSSAQGGQETQYF.

The CDR3 protein is CASSLWDRILYEQFF. The CDR3 DNA reads TGTGCCAGCAGCTTGTGGGACAGGATTTTGTATGAGCAGTTCTTC. The chain recombines TRBV5-4 with TRBJ2-1; 8 nucleotides align to TRBD1. Germline CDR1 reads SGHNT; CDR2 reads YYREEE (reference sequence). V shed 1 base, J shed 8 bases, and the junction held 8 bases outside the gene matches. There are 15 residues in the CDR3.

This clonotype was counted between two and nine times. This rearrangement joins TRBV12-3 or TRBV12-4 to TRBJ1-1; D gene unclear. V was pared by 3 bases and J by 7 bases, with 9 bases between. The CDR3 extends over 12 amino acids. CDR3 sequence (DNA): TGTGCCAGCAGTTTTGGAAGCCTTGAAGCTTTCTTT. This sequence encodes CASSFGSLEAFF.

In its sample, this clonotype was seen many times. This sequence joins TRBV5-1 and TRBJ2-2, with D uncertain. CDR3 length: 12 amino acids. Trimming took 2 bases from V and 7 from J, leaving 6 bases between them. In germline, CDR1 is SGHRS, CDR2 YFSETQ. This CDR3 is CASSFAVGELFF. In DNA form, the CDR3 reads TGCGCCAGCAGCTTTGCGGTCGGGGAGCTGTTTTTT.

The CDR3 reads CAWSRRTEGYTF. CDR3 nucleotide sequence: TGTGCCTGGAGTCGACGGACCGAAGGCTACACCTTC. The chain has TRBV30 and TRBJ1-2, with no clear D. Germline V lookup: CDR1 GTSNPN, CDR2 SVGIG (reference sequence). The length of the CDR3 is 12 residues. The ends were cut back, 2 bases at V and 8 bases at J, with 12 bases in the middle.

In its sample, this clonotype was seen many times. In nucleotides, the CDR3 is TGTGCCAGCAGCCCCCAGGTGGACACTGAAGCTTTCTTT. Translating gives CASSPQVDTEAFF. V gene TRBV12-3 or TRBV12-4 combines with J gene TRBJ1-1; no reliable D call. The V gene lost 6 bases and the J gene lost 3 bases, with 11 bases spanning the gap. The CDR3 has 13 residues.

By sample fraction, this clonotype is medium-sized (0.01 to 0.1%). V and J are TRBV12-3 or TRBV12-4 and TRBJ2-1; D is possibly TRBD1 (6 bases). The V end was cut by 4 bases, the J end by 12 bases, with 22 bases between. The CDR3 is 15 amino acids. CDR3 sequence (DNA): TGTGCCAGCAGTTCCAGCGACCCAGGGGTGAATAGGCAGTTCTTC. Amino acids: CASSSSDPGVNRQFF.